Below, 5 T cell receptor beta chains from the same sample are listed, as sequenced in a study of T cell repertoires in cytomegalovirus infection. TCRdb reprocessed the reads via MiXCR and lists one record per CDR3 protein. Here the sample spans approximately 1,000,000 distinct CDR3 sequences, around 29% being singletons. Which antigens these TCRs recognize remains unknown. This specimen consisted of cultured CD8+ T cells from PBMCs, obtained from culture after CMV antigen stimulation. These receptors were collected from a human donor in good health (CMV status not recorded). Some clones in this sample may be carry-over from other donors' samples.

There are a few counts of this clonotype. The V call is TRBV10-2, the J call TRBJ2-2; 8 bases map to TRBD2. CDR1 and CDR2 from the germline V gene are WSHSY and SAAADI. Losses at the gene ends were 3 bases for V and 1 base for J; bases not matched to a gene: 10. CDR3 size: 18 residues. The CDR3 DNA is TGCGCCAGCAGTGATACCTTTGCGGGGGGACGGAACACCGGGGAGCTGTTTTTT. Translating it yields CASSDTFAGGRNTGELFF.

This clonotype came up a few times. This rearrangement joins TRBV6-5 to TRBJ2-2, with 12 bases lining up with TRBD2. The CDR3 contains 18 residues. Germline CDR1 and CDR2: MNHEY and SVGAGI. Trimming at V came to 2 bases and at J to 3 bases, leaving 7 bases not matched to a gene. DNA of the CDR3: TGTGCCAGCAGTTACCCGCGACTAGCGGGGGCCTACACCGGGGAGCTGTTTTTT. Translating it yields CASSYPRLAGAYTGELFF.

Only a few counts were recorded for this clonotype. The rearrangement joins TRBV27 to TRBJ1-6; D uncertain. This CDR3 is 18 amino acids long. Germline values: CDR1 MNHEY, CDR2 SMNVEV (reference sequence). V was shortened by 3 bases and J by 0 bases, with 15 bases between the two germline ends. CDR3 DNA: TGTGCCAGCAGTTTTTCCTACCCGCAGAGCTCCTATAATTCACCCCTCCACTTT. It is translated as CASSFSYPQSSYNSPLHF.

The rearrangement uses TRBV12-3 or TRBV12-4 and TRBJ1-2, with D unresolved. Trimming shortened V by 5 bases and J by 4 bases, and 14 bases separated the two germline ends. The CDR3 loop spans 14 amino acids. The CDR3 here is CASSREGLLYGYTF. CDR3 in DNA: TGTGCCAGCAGTCGAGAAGGGTTACTCTATGGCTACACCTTC.

As to this clonotype: A junction end diverges from the germline sequence, so it may reflect a read error. The V call is TRBV5-3, the J call TRBJ2-1; weak D call: TRBD1 (6 bases). TRBV5-3 is an ORF, and what it does is uncertain. The CDR3 totals 15 residues. The CDR3 DNA sequence: TGTGCCAGCAGCTTGACGAAGGGGGACTACAATGAGCAGTTCTTC. This codes for CASSLTKGDYNEQFF.